This is a list of T cell receptor beta chains from one sample in a study of T-cell memory formation after mild COVID-19. Each CDR3 protein is one row after TCRdb ran MiXCR on the 5' RACE reads. This sample has under 300,000 distinct CDR3 sequences, with roughly 8% found just once. Sequences were obtained from PBMCs or a T cell subset sorted from them (not recorded which). The source of these receptors is a man between 18 and 29 years old who had mild COVID-19 (a few samples of this study predate the infection). Cell type and time point are not known. The CDR3 runs from the conserved cysteine through the conserved F or W. D genes are given only for firm matches. Where a row states a size, it is once, few, many or the class of an expanded clone; other rows omit it.

j_call d_call v_call clone_size cdr3_nt cdr3_aa
TRBJ2-5 TRBD2 TRBV7-2 - TGTGCCAGCAGCCCCAAGTCTGGGACTAGCGGGGGAAAGACCCAGTACTTC CASSPKSGTSGGKTQYF
TRBJ2-1 - TRBV19 few TGTGCCAGTAGTATGGGGGCAACCTCGGCTGGGACCTCCGTATACAATGAGCAGTTCTTC CASSMGATSAGTSVYNEQFF
TRBJ2-4 TRBD1 TRBV4-1 many TGCGCCAGCAGCCCGGGCCCGGCTACAGGGGGGAAAAACATTCAGTACTTC CASSPGPATGGKNIQYF
TRBJ1-2 - TRBV5-6 many TGTGCCAGCAGCTTTTTCTTTTTTATGGCGGGTCCAAGCAGGCCTCTCGGCTACACCTTC CASSFFFFMAGPSRPLGYTF
TRBJ2-4 - TRBV7-8 many TGTGCCAGCAGCTTAGGGCTACCACTAGCCAAAAACATTCAGTACTTC CASSLGLPLAKNIQYF
TRBJ2-3 - TRBV7-9 - TGTGCCAGCAGCCCCGGGCGGGGAAACACAGATACGCAGTATTTT CASSPGRGNTDTQYF
TRBJ2-1 TRBD2 TRBV7-2 few TGTGCCAGCAGCTTTCAGCGGGGCAATGAGCAGTTCTTC CASSFQRGNEQFF
TRBJ1-6 - TRBV5-5 many TGTGCCAGCAGCTTGGGAGCCAGCTCCTATAATTCACCCCTCCACTTT CASSLGASSYNSPLHF
TRBJ2-1 - TRBV7-2 - TGTGCCAGCAGCTTCGACAGGGAGGCTAGCACTGTTGATGAGCAGTTCTTC CASSFDREASTVDEQFF
TRBJ2-5 TRBD2 TRBV9 few TGTGCCAGCAGCGGAGGCCCCCTAGCGGGGGGGGAGACCCAGTACTTC CASSGGPLAGGETQYF
TRBJ2-3 - TRBV9 few TGTGCCAGCAGCGAGTGGGGGAGCGGGGATACGCAGTATTTT CASSEWGSGDTQYF
TRBJ2-5 TRBD2 TRBV20-1 - TGCAGTGCGGCGGGGGGATATTTGCGAGAGACCCAGTACTTC CSAAGGYLRETQYF
TRBJ2-5 - TRBV7-8 - TGTGCCAGCAGCTCTAGCCCCCAGTTTCAAGAGACCCAGTACTTC CASSSSPQFQETQYF
TRBJ2-3 - TRBV5-6 once TGTGCCAGCAGCTTGTACCTCACAGATACGCAGTATTTT CASSLYLTDTQYF
TRBJ2-3 - TRBV9 - TGTGCCAGCAGCGTAGACTACACCACAGATACGCAGTATTTT CASSVDYTTDTQYF
TRBJ2-7 TRBD1 TRBV27 - TGTGCCAGCAGTTCGACAGGGGGCACATCCTACGAGCAGTACTTC CASSSTGGTSYEQYF
TRBJ1-5 - TRBV4-3 - TGCGCCAGCAGCCAAGTCTTGCGGGCTCAGCCCCAGCATTTT CASSQVLRAQPQHF